The rows below give T cell receptor beta chains drawn from one sample of a study of T-cell memory formation after mild COVID-19. MiXCR, applied by TCRdb to the 5' RACE reads, yields one record per CDR3 protein. This sample has more than 150,000 distinct CDR3 sequences, with 20% to 25% found just once. Sequenced input: PBMCs or a T cell subset sorted from them (not recorded which). These receptors were obtained from an adult woman who had mild COVID-19 (a few samples of this study predate the infection). Cell type and time point are not known. Both conserved end residues are part of each CDR3. Fields, in order: J gene, clone size, D gene, V gene, CDR3 DNA, CDR3 protein. A D gene is named only where the DNA matches it firmly. Clone size, where shown, is once, few, many, or a class for clones that have expanded.

J: TRBJ2-7; size: .; D: .; V: TRBV13; DNA: TGTGCCAGCAGCCCCCCCATCCACGAGCAGTACTTC; CDR3: CASSPPIHEQYF
J: TRBJ2-7; size: few; D: .; V: TRBV5-8; DNA: TGTGCCAGCAGCCAAAATCCTATGCGCGAGCAGTACTTC; CDR3: CASSQNPMREQYF
J: TRBJ2-2; size: few; D: .; V: TRBV7-9; DNA: TGTGCCAGCAGCTTACTAGATCCAAACACCGGGGAGCTGTTTTTT; CDR3: CASSLLDPNTGELFF
J: TRBJ2-3; size: .; D: .; V: TRBV9; DNA: TGTGCCAGCAGCGTAGGGGTGGCGGGGCACACAGATACGCAGTATTTT; CDR3: CASSVGVAGHTDTQYF
J: TRBJ1-2; size: .; D: .; V: TRBV7-6; DNA: TGTGCCAGCAGCTTAGCAAGCCCCTCGGCAGGGAACTATGGCTACACCTTC; CDR3: CASSLASPSAGNYGYTF
J: TRBJ2-1; size: .; D: TRBD2; V: TRBV27; DNA: TGTGCCAGCAGTTTACGGCGGGAGTGGTATGAGCAGTTCTTC; CDR3: CASSLRREWYEQFF
J: TRBJ2-7; size: .; D: .; V: TRBV11-2; DNA: TGTGCCAGCAGCAGACTAGTATACGAGCAGTACTTC; CDR3: CASSRLVYEQYF
J: TRBJ1-6; size: many; D: .; V: TRBV9; DNA: TGTGCCAGCGGGATTGGGAGAAATCAAGGTTCACCCCTCCACTTT; CDR3: CASGIGRNQGSPLHF
J: TRBJ2-6; size: .; D: .; V: TRBV29-1; DNA: TGCAGCGTTCCACAACAGGGTACGGGGGCCAACGTCCTGACTTTC; CDR3: CSVPQQGTGANVLTF
J: TRBJ1-4; size: .; D: .; V: TRBV21-1; DNA: TGTGCCAGCAGCCCAAATCGAGGGACAGACGAAAAACTGTTTTTT; CDR3: CASSPNRGTDEKLFF
J: TRBJ2-7; size: .; D: TRBD2; V: TRBV3-1; DNA: TGTGCCAGCAGCCAAGGGGCTAGCGGGAGTACGTACGAGCAGTACTTC; CDR3: CASSQGASGSTYEQYF
J: TRBJ1-2; size: few; D: .; V: TRBV9; DNA: TGTGCCAGCAGCCCCCGGAGGGAGGGCCCTGGCTACACCTTC; CDR3: CASSPRREGPGYTF
J: TRBJ1-5; size: .; D: .; V: TRBV29-1; DNA: TGCAGCGTACCCCCGGGCCGGGGGCATCAGCCCCAGCATTTT; CDR3: CSVPPGRGHQPQHF
J: TRBJ1-1; size: .; D: .; V: TRBV5-1; DNA: TGCGCCAGCAGCTTGGGGCAGAATATGAACACTGAAGCTTTCTTT; CDR3: CASSLGQNMNTEAFF
J: TRBJ2-3; size: few; D: .; V: TRBV20-1; DNA: TGCAGTGTGTTCGGGATAGATACGCAGTATTTT; CDR3: CSVFGIDTQYF
J: TRBJ2-3; size: .; D: TRBD1; V: TRBV7-2; DNA: TGTGCCAGCAGCTCCATGACAGGGACAGATACGCAGTATTTT; CDR3: CASSSMTGTDTQYF
J: TRBJ1-6; size: .; D: .; V: TRBV12-3/TRBV12-4; DNA: TGTGCCAGCAGCTACCGGGACCGGTATAATTCACCCCTCCACTTT; CDR3: CASSYRDRYNSPLHF
J: TRBJ2-1; size: .; D: .; V: TRBV9; DNA: TGTGCCAGCAGCGTAGCCCATACTGTCGGCTCCTACAATGAGCAGTTCTTC; CDR3: CASSVAHTVGSYNEQFF
J: TRBJ1-2; size: .; D: .; V: TRBV29-1; DNA: TGCAGCGTTGTCTCTAACTATGGCTACACCTTC; CDR3: CSVVSNYGYTF
J: TRBJ2-7; size: .; D: .; V: TRBV9; DNA: TGTGCCAGCAGCCCTGGGGCGGACACCTACGAGCAGTACTTC; CDR3: CASSPGADTYEQYF
J: TRBJ2-7; size: .; D: .; V: TRBV11-2; DNA: TGTGCCAGCAGGGAGGGGTCGGGAGAGCAGTACTTC; CDR3: CASREGSGEQYF
J: TRBJ2-7; size: .; D: TRBD2; V: TRBV9; DNA: TGTGCCAGCAGCGACGGGGGGACCTACGAGCAGTACTTC; CDR3: CASSDGGTYEQYF
J: TRBJ1-1; size: .; D: TRBD1; V: TRBV4-3; DNA: TGCGCCAGCAGCCAAGATCTTTGGAGGGGGCGGACTGAAGCTTTCTTT; CDR3: CASSQDLWRGRTEAFF
J: TRBJ2-7; size: .; D: TRBD1; V: TRBV5-1; DNA: TGCGCCAGCAGCTTCTCGACAGGGATATACGAGCAGTACTTC; CDR3: CASSFSTGIYEQYF
J: TRBJ2-2; size: .; D: .; V: TRBV2; DNA: TGTGCCAGCAGTGTGGGGCAGCTGAACACCGGGGAGCTGTTTTTT; CDR3: CASSVGQLNTGELFF
J: TRBJ1-1; size: .; D: .; V: TRBV20-1; DNA: TGCAGTGCTAGATCCAGACAGAACACTGAAGCTTTCTTT; CDR3: CSARSRQNTEAFF
J: TRBJ2-1; size: .; D: TRBD2; V: TRBV6-5; DNA: TGTGCCAGCAGTTACTCGACTAGCAACATTGAGCAGTTCTTC; CDR3: CASSYSTSNIEQFF